This T cell receptor beta chain was profiled in a study of shared clonotypes between healthy human individuals. Findings and caveats of the study: Genetic and exposure-history diversity was limited by the few donors.

Naive CD8 cells comprised CD45RO-negative, CCR7-positively selected cells, excluding terminally differentiated effector memory CD45RA+ cells. Regarding this clone: Its antigen is as yet unknown.

V shed 7 bases, J shed 4 bases, and the junction held 6 bases outside the gene matches. This CDR3 has 14 residues. Germline V gene data show CDR1 as SQVTM and CDR2 as ANQGSEA. The method was immunoSEQ multiplex PCR; TCRdb's version includes in-frame clones alone and lacks a portion of them. The sample includes 2 million to 2.5 million clones, approximately 94% of them seen just once. The TCR sequence derives from a man aged 18 to 35 in good health. Some clones in this sample may be carry-over from other donors' samples. Sequencing was carried out using naive CD8+ T cells from PBMCs. The chain combines TRBV29-1 with TRBJ2-7, with TRBD2 identical over 14 bases. The CDR3 spells CSAGLAGVAYEQYF. For the CDR3, the DNA is TGCAGCGCGGGACTAGCGGGAGTTGCGTACGAGCAGTACTTC.